This T cell receptor beta chain was captured by sequencing in a study of shared clonotypes between healthy human individuals. Study-level findings and limits: A handful of donors had around 5% of their naive CD4 clonotypes in common.

CDR1 and CDR2 (germline): SGDLS, YYNGEE. Trimming removed 0 bases at V and 8 bases at J, with 26 bases between. The CDR3 spans 18 residues. On this clone: Its antigen remains unidentified.

Evenly divided among several immunoSEQ plates was the genomic DNA of each subset. Measured with immunoSEQ multiplex PCR; TCRdb has only the in-frame clones, and not every one. The data show about 2.3 million clones, over 90% seen once. Each donor was a Caucasian adult residing in Nashville, Tennessee. The receptor was isolated from a young man in good health. Some clones in this sample may be carry-over from other donors' samples. The rearrangement links TRBV9 to TRBJ1-2, with D unclear. The specimen sequenced was naive CD4+ T cells from PBMCs. Stated subset: CD45RA+ positively selected. In DNA, the CDR3 is TGTGCCAGCAGCGTAGAGTCTAAGGGCAGACCACACCCCGGGGGCTACACCTTC. It codes for CASSVESKGRPHPGGYTF.